The rows below give T cell receptor beta chains drawn from one sample of a study of T cell repertoires in cytomegalovirus infection. These receptors lack a known antigen. From the reads, TCRdb called clonotypes with MiXCR, one entry per CDR3 protein. This sample has approximately 770,000 distinct CDR3 sequences; 29% occur once, and the top ten carry about an eighth. The sequences come from cultured CD8+ T cells from PBMCs, collected from culture after CMV antigen stimulation. The receptors were sampled from a human donor in good health (CMV status not recorded). Some clones in this sample may be carry-over from other donors' samples. Both conserved end residues are part of each CDR3. A D gene is named only where the DNA matches it firmly. Part of the rows lack a size; the others show once, few, many or a class for expanded clones.

TRBV7-2,TRBJ1-5,many,NA,13,TGTGCCAGCAGCTTAGACGTGGGGCGGCCCCAGCATTTT,CASSLDVGRPQHF
TRBV3-1,TRBJ1-2,NA,NA,15,TGTGCCAGCAGCCAAGGCTGGAATTTGTACTATGGCTACACCTTC,CASSQGWNLYYGYTF
TRBV7-9,TRBJ2-2,NA,TRBD1,16,TGTGCCAGCAGCTTAGAAGGGGGCGAGTTCACCGGGGAGCTGTTTTTT,CASSLEGGEFTGELFF
TRBV12-3/TRBV12-4,TRBJ2-7,few,TRBD1,13,TGTGCCAGCAATCCGACAGGGGACTACGAGCAGTACTTC,CASNPTGDYEQYF
TRBV4-3,TRBJ2-4,NA,NA,17,TGCGCCAGCAGCCAAGACAGGGTCCAGAGGACCAAAAACATTCAGTACTTC,CASSQDRVQRTKNIQYF
TRBV7-9,TRBJ1-1,NA,NA,16,TGTGCCAGCAGCTTCCCGGGCGCGTCGAGGGACACTGAAGCTTTCTTT,CASSFPGASRDTEAFF
TRBV7-6,TRBJ1-5,NA,NA,15,TGTGCCAGCAGCCGACGGGCGGACGAAAGTCAGCCCCAGCATTTT,CASSRRADESQPQHF
TRBV6-5,TRBJ2-2,NA,NA,13,TGTGCCAGCAGTTACTTCCCCCAGAGGGAGCTGTTTTTT,CASSYFPQRELFF
TRBV4-3,TRBJ2-2,NA,NA,17,TGCGCCAGCAGCCAAGATCCAACAGGGCTGAACACCGGGGAGCTGTTTTTT,CASSQDPTGLNTGELFF
TRBV5-6,TRBJ2-1,NA,NA,15,TGTGCCAGCAGCCCATCTTTCGGCTCCTACAATGAGCAGTTCTTC,CASSPSFGSYNEQFF
TRBV28,TRBJ2-3,NA,NA,13,TGTGCCAGCAGTCCGCTGCCATCCGATACGCAGTATTTT,CASSPLPSDTQYF